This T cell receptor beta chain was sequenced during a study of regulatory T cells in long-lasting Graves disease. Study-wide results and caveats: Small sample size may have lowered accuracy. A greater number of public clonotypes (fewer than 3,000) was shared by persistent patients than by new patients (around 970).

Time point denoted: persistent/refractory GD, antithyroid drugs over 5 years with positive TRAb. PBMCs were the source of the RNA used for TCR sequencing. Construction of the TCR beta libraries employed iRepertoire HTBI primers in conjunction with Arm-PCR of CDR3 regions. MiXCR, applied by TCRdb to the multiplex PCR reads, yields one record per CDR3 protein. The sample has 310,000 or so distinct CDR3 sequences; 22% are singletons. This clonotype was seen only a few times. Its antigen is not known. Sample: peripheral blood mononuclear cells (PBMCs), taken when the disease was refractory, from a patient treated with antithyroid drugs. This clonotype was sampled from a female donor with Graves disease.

The CDR3 DNA reads as TGTGCCAGCAGCTCCACAAGACAGGGGGGACAAGAGACCCAGTACTTC. Translated, it gives CASSSTRQGGQETQYF. The chain combines TRBV7-9 with TRBJ2-5, with 9 bases aligning to TRBD1. Germline-derived CDR1 and CDR2 are SEHNR and FQNEAQ (reference sequence). V dropped 4 bases and J dropped 2; count of bases not matched to a gene: 8. This CDR3 has 16 residues. Based on the CDR3 plus reference TRBV7-9 and TRBJ2-5, the full variable domain is DTGVSQNPRHKITKRGQNVTFRCDPISEHNRLYWYRQTLGQGPEFLTYFQNEAQLEKSRLLSDRFSAERPKGSFSTLEIQRTEQGDSAMYLCASSSTRQGGQETQYFGPGTRLLVL.